The source of this T cell receptor beta chain is a study of CD8+CD57+ T cells in acquired aplastic anemia. Genomic DNA, serving as template, underwent TCR beta VDJ and CDR3 profiling. MiXCR, run by TCRdb on the reads, gives a single entry per CDR3 protein. The sample has about 180,000 distinct CDR3 sequences, 50% to 65% seen once. Germline values: CDR1 ENHRY, CDR2 SYGVKD. The CDR3 is 15 amino acids. Patients chosen for sequencing had shown CD8+CD57+ cell expansion by flow cytometry. Turning to this clonotype: One end of the junction is discordant with germline, which a read error may explain.

The sequenced sample consisted of sorted CD4+, CD8+, or CD8+CD57+ T cells (not recorded which) from PBMCs. This receptor was taken from a human donor with aplastic anemia. The chain recombines TRBV10-3 with TRBJ2-7; D assignment may be TRBD1 or TRBD2 (5 bases each). CDR3 nucleotide sequence: TGTGCCAGCAGTGATAGGAAATTACTAGGGGACGAGCAGTACTTC. Residues: CASSDRKLLGDEQYF.